This T cell receptor (beta chain) was sequenced during a study of Graves' ophthalmopathy and Graves' hyperthyroidism. A few counts support this clonotype. Its target is not known. Overall study findings and caveats: Blood contained most expanded thyroid clonotypes exceeding 0.001 frequency. The model forecast ophthalmopathy progression, reaching roughly 70% sensitivity and roughly 72% specificity.

CDR3 regions of TCR beta were amplified from RNA transcripts. HTBI primers were used in a first-round RT-PCR, which preceded a second-round multiplex PCR. Via MiXCR, TCRdb re-called the multiplex PCR reads, giving one row per CDR3 protein. The sample holds hundreds of thousands of distinct CDR3 sequences, just over 40% seen once. From germline, CDR1 is LGHNA and CDR2 YSLEER. With V trimmed by 0 bases and J by 3 bases, 3 bases remained unmatched. The CDR3 is made up of 15 amino acids. Material: peripheral blood. The genes are TRBV4-3 and TRBJ2-7, with 9 bases aligning to TRBD2. The source of this sequence is an adult man with Graves' ophthalmopathy. The CDR3 sequence: CASSQDAAGGYEQYF. The CDR3 DNA reads as TGCGCCAGCAGCCAAGATGCAGCGGGGGGCTACGAGCAGTACTTC.